Following are 14 T cell receptor beta chains from one sample sequenced in a study of regulatory T cells in long-lasting Graves disease. Sample time point: persistent/refractory GD, antithyroid drugs over 5 years with positive TRAb. PBMC-derived RNA was used for the TCR library. To make TCR beta libraries, researchers used iRepertoire HTBI primers and Arm-PCR of CDR3 regions. Via MiXCR, TCRdb re-called the multiplex PCR reads, giving one row per CDR3 protein. The data hold about 470,000 distinct CDR3 sequences, with under 25% observed a single time. Specimen: peripheral blood mononuclear cells (PBMCs), collected when the disease was refractory, from a patient treated with antithyroid drugs. The receptors come from a female donor with Graves disease.

As regards this clonotype: The limits of the CDR3 on the DNA are not certain, so only TCRdb's listed CDR3 is given. The J gene is TRBJ2-2, the V gene TRBV16; TRBD1 is the table's D call and was not checked against the DNA. The germline V gene has CDR1 KGHSY and CDR2 FQNENV. Termini included, the CDR3 measures 16 amino acids. The chain's CDR3 is CASSPGTGMGPGSCFF.

Many counts were recorded for this clonotype. The rearrangement links TRBV11-2 to TRBJ1-4, with 8 bases matching TRBD1. The CDR3 sequence is 16 residues long. Trimming took 5 bases from V and 3 from J; bases not matched to a gene: 8. Per the germline V gene, CDR1 is SGHAT and CDR2 is FQNNGV. CDR3 bases: TGTGCCAGCAGCCTTACGGACAGGGTTGCTAATGAAAAACTGTTTTTT. This translates into CASSLTDRVANEKLFF. The complete variable domain, with remaining parts taken from reference TRBV11-2 and TRBJ1-4, reads EAGVAQSPRYKIIEKRQSVAFWCNPISGHATLYWYQQILGQGPKLLIQFQNNGVVDDSQLPKDRFSAERLKGVDSTLKIQPAKLEDSAVYLCASSLTDRVANEKLFFGSGTQLSVL.

Comments on this clonotype: Just one base apart from a much larger clone, this may be a read error. J is TRBJ2-5 and V is TRBV14; possibly TRBD1 for D (8 bases). There are 17 residues in the CDR3. Germline CDR1 SGHDN, CDR2 FVKESK. Trimming removed 0 bases at V and 4 bases at J, with 18 bases between. In nucleotides, the CDR3 is TGTGCCAGCAGCCAAGACCCAGGGGGGGGGACAGGAGAGACCCAGTACTTC. Protein sequence: CASSQDPGGGTGETQYF. Using reference TRBV14 and TRBJ2-5 for the parts outside the CDR3, the full variable domain is EAGVTQFPSHSVIEKGQTVTLRCDPISGHDNLYWYRRVMGKEIKFLLHFVKESKQDESGMPNNRFLAERTGGTYSTLKVQPAELEDSGVYFCASSQDPGGGTGETQYFGPGTRLLVL.

This clonotype was seen a handful of times. CDR3 in amino acids: CASSLLHPGQGAWGQPQHF. The CDR3 DNA reads TGTGCCAGCAGTTTATTGCACCCGGGACAGGGGGCTTGGGGACAGCCCCAGCATTTT. The V call is TRBV27, the J call TRBJ1-5, with 12 bases that match TRBD1. Trimming at V came to 1 base and at J to 7 bases, leaving 14 bases not matched to a gene. This CDR3 contains 19 residues. The V gene's germline CDR1 is MNHEY and CDR2 SMNVEV (reference sequence).

A few counts support this clonotype. V and J are TRBV18 and TRBJ1-1, with D perhaps matching TRBD1 (5 bases). CDR3 length: 13 amino acids. The V gene lost 1 base and the J gene lost 8 bases, with 11 bases spanning the gap. Germline CDR1 and CDR2: KGHSH and LQKENI. CDR3 DNA: TGTGCCAGCTCACCACGCCAGGGTTCGGAAGCTTTCTTT. Its translation is CASSPRQGSEAFF.

This clonotype was detected many times. The J gene is TRBJ1-2, the V gene TRBV12-3 or TRBV12-4, with TRBD1 identical over 7 bases. Losses at the gene ends were 3 bases for V and 4 bases for J; bases not matched to a gene: 2. The CDR3 is 13 residues long. The CDR3 DNA sequence: TGTGCCAGCAGTTTGGGACAGCTCTATGGCTACACCTTC. Protein sequence: CASSLGQLYGYTF.

This clonotype was recorded at least ten times. The rearrangement links TRBV29-1 to TRBJ2-7; 9 bases match TRBD1. The ends lost 6 bases at V and 4 bases at J; junction bases unmatched: 10. The CDR3 totals 14 residues. Per the germline V gene, CDR1 is SQVTM and CDR2 is ANQGSEA. Here the CDR3 reads CSVARPGQGYEQYF. In DNA form, the CDR3 reads TGCAGCGTCGCAAGGCCGGGACAGGGTTACGAGCAGTACTTC.

The sample holds many counts of this clonotype. The junction shows a germline mismatch at one end, possibly a read error. The J gene is TRBJ2-2, the V gene TRBV6-9; a weak D match, TRBD2 (5 bases). The V gene's germline CDR1 is MNHGY and CDR2 SVAAGI. This CDR3 is 16 amino acids long. CDR3 nucleotides: TGTGCCAGCAGTTACTTCGGTTCATGGAACACCGGGAAGCTGTTTTTT. This gives the protein CASSYFGSWNTGKLFF.

This clonotype has ten or more counts. CDR3 region: CSASRRDYGYTF. CDR3 sequence (DNA): TGCAGTGCTAGCCGTCGGGACTATGGCTACACCTTC. The V call is TRBV20-1, the J call TRBJ1-2; D gene ambiguous. Germline V gene data show CDR1 as DFQATT and CDR2 as SNEGSKA (reference sequence). Trimming stripped 3 bases from V and 3 bases from J, with 8 bases between. The CDR3 sequence is 12 residues long.

The chain joins TRBV7-2 to TRBJ2-7; tentatively, D is TRBD2 (7 bases). This CDR3 is built from 15 residues. The V gene lost 4 bases and the J gene lost 5 bases, with 18 bases spanning the gap. The germline V gene has CDR1 SGHTA and CDR2 FQGNSA. The CDR3 sequence: CASSSRRGGLDEQYF. The CDR3 coding sequence is TGTGCCAGCAGCTCAAGAAGGGGGGGCCTAGACGAGCAGTACTTC.

The sample holds one count of this clonotype. This sequence joins TRBV19 and TRBJ1-1; D is perhaps TRBD1 (5 bases). The CDR3 loop spans 18 amino acids. Trimming shortened V by 6 bases and J by 0 bases, and 23 bases separated the two germline ends. Germline lookup yields CDR1 LNHDA and CDR2 SQIVND (reference sequence). The CDR3 loop is CASRNRPDNRRMNTEAFF. The CDR3 coding sequence is TGTGCCAGTAGGAACCGCCCGGACAACAGAAGGATGAACACTGAAGCTTTCTTT.

V is TRBV7-2 and J is TRBJ2-7; 7 bases fit TRBD2. V shed 3 bases and J 2 bases; nucleotides not matched to a gene: 10. The CDR3 spans 16 residues. Germline V gene lookup returns CDR1 SGHTA and CDR2 FQGNSA. CDR3 loop: CASSFKGAGTPYEQYF. The CDR3 coding sequence is TGTGCCAGCAGCTTTAAGGGAGCGGGGACCCCCTACGAGCAGTACTTC.

The rearrangement joins TRBV6-1 to TRBJ1-1, with TRBD1 identical over 7 bases. Germline loops: CDR1 MNHNS, CDR2 SASEGT. CDR3 length: 13 residues. With V trimmed by 7 bases and J by 5 bases, 7 bases remained unmatched. The CDR3 DNA is TGTGCCAGCAACTCGGACAGGAGGACTGAAGCTTTCTTT. Amino acid sequence: CASNSDRRTEAFF.

This chain uses TRBV6-1 with TRBJ2-7; 9 nucleotides align to TRBD1. There are 13 residues in the CDR3. Germline-derived CDR1 and CDR2 are MNHNS and SASEGT. V trimming: 10 bases; J trimming: 4 bases; junction bases outside the gene matches: 8. The CDR3 is CATDTGTGYEQYF. The CDR3 bases are TGTGCCACCGATACCGGGACAGGGTACGAGCAGTACTTC.